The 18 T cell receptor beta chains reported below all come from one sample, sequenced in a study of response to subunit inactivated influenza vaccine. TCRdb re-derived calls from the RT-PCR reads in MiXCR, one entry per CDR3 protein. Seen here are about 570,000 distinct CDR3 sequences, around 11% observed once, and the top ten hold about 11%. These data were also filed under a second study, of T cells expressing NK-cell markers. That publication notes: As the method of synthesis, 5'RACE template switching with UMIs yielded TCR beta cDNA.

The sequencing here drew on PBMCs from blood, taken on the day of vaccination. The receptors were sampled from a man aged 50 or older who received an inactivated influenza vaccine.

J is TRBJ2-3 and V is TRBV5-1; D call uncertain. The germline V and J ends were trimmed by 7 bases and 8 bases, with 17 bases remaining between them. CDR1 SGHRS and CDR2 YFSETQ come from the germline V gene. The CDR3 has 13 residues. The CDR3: CASRLHESATQYF. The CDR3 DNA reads TGCGCCAGCCGGCTTCATGAGTCAGCTACGCAGTATTTT.

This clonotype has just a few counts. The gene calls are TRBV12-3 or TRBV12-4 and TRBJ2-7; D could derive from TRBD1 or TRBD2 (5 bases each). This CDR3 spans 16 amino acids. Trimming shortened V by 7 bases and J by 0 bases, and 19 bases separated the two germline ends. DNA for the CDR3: TGTGCCAGCAACGTTAGGGGATATGGGAGCTCCTACGAGCAGTACTTC. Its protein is CASNVRGYGSSYEQYF.

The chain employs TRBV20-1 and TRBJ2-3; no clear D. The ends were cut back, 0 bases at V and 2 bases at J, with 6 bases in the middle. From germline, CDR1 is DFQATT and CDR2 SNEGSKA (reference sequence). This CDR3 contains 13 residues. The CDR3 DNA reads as TGCAGTGCTAGAGACCTCGCCACAGATACGCAGTATTTT. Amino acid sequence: CSARDLATDTQYF.

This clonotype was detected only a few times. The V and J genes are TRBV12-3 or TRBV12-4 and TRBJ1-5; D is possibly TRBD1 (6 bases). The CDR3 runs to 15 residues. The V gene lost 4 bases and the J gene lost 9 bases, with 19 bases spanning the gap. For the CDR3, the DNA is TGTGCCAGCAGTTCGTCGGACAGTTCAGGGATGCCCCAGCATTTT. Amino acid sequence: CASSSSDSSGMPQHF.

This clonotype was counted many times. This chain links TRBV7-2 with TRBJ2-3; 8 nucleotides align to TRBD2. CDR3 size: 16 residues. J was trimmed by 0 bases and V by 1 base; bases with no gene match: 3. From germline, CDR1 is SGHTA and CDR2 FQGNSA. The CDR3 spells CASSLGPGGSTDTQYF. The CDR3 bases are TGTGCCAGCAGCTTAGGCCCGGGAGGGAGCACAGATACGCAGTATTTT.

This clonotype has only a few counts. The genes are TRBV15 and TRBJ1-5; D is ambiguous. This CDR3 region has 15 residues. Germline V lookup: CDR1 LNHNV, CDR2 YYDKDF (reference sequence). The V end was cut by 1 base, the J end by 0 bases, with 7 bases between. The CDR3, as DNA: TGTGCCACCAGCAGAGCATCTAATAGCAATCAGCCCCAGCATTTT. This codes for CATSRASNSNQPQHF.

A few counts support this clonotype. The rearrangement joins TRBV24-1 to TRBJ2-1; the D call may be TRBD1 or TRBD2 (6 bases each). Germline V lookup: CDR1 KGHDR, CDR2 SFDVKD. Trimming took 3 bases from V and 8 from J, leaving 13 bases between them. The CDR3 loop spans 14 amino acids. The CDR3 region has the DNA TGTGCCACCAGTGATAGGGACTGGGGGCATGAGCAGTTCTTC. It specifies CATSDRDWGHEQFF.

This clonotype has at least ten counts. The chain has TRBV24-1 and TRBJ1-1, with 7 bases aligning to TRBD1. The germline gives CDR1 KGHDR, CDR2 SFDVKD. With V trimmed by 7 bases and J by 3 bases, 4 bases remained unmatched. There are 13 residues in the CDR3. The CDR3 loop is CATRNRGHTEAFF. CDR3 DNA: TGTGCCACCAGAAACAGGGGTCACACTGAAGCTTTCTTT.

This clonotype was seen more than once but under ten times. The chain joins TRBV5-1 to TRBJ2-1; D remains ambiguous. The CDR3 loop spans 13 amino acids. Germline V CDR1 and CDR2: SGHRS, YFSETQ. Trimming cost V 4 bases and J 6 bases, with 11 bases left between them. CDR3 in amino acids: CASSLETRNEQFF. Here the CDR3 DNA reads TGCGCCAGCAGCCTGGAGACTCGCAATGAGCAGTTCTTC.

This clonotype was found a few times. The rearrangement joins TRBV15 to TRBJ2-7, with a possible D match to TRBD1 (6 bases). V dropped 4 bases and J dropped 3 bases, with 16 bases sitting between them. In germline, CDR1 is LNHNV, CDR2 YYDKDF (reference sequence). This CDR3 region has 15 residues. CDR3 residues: CATSTQPGHRYEQYF. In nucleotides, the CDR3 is TGTGCCACCAGCACCCAACCGGGACATCGCTACGAGCAGTACTTC.

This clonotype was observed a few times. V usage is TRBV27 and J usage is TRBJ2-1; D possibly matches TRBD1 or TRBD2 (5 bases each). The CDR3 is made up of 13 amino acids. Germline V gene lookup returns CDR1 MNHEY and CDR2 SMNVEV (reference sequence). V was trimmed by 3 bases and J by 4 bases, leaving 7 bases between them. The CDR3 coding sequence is TGTGCCAGCAGTTTCGAGGGGTACAATGAGCAGTTCTTC. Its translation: CASSFEGYNEQFF.

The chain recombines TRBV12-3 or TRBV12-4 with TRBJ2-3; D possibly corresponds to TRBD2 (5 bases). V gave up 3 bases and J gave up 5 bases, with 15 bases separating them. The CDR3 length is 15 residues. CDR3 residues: CASSLESLARDTQYF. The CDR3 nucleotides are TGTGCCAGCAGTTTGGAGAGCCTAGCAAGAGATACGCAGTATTTT.

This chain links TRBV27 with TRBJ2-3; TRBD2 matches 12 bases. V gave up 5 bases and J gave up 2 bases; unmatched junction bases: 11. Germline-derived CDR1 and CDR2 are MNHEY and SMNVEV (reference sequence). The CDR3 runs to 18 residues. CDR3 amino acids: CASSNMARLAGDTDTQYF. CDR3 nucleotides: TGTGCCAGCAGTAATATGGCCCGACTAGCGGGGGACACAGATACGCAGTATTTT.

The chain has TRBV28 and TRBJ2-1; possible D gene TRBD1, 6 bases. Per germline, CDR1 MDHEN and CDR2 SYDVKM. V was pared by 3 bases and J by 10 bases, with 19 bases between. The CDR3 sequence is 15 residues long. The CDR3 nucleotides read TGTGCCAGCAGTTTGCGTCCAAGCCAGGGGAGAGAGCAGTTCTTC. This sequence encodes CASSLRPSQGREQFF.

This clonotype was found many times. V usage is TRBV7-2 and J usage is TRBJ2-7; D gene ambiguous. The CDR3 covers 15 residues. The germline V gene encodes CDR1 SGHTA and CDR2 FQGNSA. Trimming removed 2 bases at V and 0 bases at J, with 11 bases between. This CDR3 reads CASSLQTARSYEQYF. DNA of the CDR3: TGTGCCAGCAGCTTACAGACGGCTCGCTCCTACGAGCAGTACTTC.

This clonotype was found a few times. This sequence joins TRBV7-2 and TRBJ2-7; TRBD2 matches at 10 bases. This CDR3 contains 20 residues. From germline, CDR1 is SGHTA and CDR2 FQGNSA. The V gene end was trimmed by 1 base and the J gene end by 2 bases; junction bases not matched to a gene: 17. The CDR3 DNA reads TGTGCCAGCAGCTTAGGCTTGACTAGCGGGTTACCCTCCTCCCCCTACGAGCAGTACTTC. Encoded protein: CASSLGLTSGLPSSPYEQYF.

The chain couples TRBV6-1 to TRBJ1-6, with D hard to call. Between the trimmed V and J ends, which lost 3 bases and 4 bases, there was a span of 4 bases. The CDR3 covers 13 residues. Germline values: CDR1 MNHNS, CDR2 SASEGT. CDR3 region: CASSEEYNSPLHF. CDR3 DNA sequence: TGTGCCAGCAGTGAGGAATATAATTCACCCCTCCACTTT.

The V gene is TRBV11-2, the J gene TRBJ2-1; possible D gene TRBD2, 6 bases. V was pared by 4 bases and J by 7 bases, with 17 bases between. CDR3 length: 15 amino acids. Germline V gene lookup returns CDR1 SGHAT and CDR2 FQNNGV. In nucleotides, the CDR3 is TGTGCCAGCAGCTCCTATACCGGGGGTGGGAATGAGCAGTTCTTC. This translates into CASSSYTGGGNEQFF.